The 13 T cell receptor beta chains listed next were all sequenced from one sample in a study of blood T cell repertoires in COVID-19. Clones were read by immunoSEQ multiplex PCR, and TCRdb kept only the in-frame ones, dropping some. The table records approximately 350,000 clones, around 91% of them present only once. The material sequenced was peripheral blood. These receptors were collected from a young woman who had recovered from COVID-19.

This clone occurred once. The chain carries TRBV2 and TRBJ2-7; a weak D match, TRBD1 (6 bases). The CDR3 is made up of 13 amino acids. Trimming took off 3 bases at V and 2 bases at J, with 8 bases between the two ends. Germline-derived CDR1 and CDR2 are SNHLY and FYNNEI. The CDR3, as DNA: TGTGCCAGCAGTGAGTGGACAGCCTACGAGCAGTACGTC. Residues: CASSEWTAYEQYV.

The CDR3 nucleotides read TGTGCCAGCAGCTTGGCTCCCCGTCGGGGCACAGATACGCAGTATTTT. It is translated as CASSLAPRRGTDTQYF. The chain couples TRBV5-6 to TRBJ2-3; D ambiguous. V dropped 0 bases and J dropped 1 base, with 12 bases sitting between them. Per the germline V gene, CDR1 is SGHDT and CDR2 is YYEEEE. The CDR3 totals 16 residues.

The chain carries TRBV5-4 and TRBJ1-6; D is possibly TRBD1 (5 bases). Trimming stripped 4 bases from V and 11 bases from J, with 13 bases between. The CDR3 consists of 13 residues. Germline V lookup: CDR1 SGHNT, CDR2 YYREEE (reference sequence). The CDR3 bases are TGTGCCAGCAGCCGCACCGAGACAGCACCCCTCCACTTT. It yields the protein CASSRTETAPLHF. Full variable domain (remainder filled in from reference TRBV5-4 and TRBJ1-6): ETGVTQSPTHLIKTRGQQVTLRCSSQSGHNTVSWYQQALGQGPQFIFQYYREEENGRGNFPPRFSGLQFPNYSSELNVNALELDDSALYLCASSRTETAPLHFGNGTRLTVT.

The CDR3 nucleotides are TGTGCCAGCAGCAAGGGGGGCGGGACAGGGCGCTCCTACGAGCAGTACGTC. Translation: CASSKGGGTGRSYEQYV. The chain couples TRBV21-1 to TRBJ2-7; TRBD1, the table's D call, was not compared with the DNA. TRBV21-1 is reported as a pseudogene. The CDR3 contains 17 residues.

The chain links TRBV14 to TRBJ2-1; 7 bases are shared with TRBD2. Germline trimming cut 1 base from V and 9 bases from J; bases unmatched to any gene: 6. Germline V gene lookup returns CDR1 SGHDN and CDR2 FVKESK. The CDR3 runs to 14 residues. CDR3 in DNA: TGTGCCAGCAGCCAAGGGACTAGTGCTTTTGAGCAGTTCTTC. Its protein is CASSQGTSAFEQFF.

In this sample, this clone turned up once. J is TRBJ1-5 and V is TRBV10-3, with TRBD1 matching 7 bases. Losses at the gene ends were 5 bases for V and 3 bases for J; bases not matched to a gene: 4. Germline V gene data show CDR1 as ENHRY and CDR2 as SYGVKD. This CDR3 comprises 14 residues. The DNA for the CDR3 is TGTGCCATCAGTCCCGGGACAGACAATCAGCCCCAGCATTTT. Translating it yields CAISPGTDNQPQHF.

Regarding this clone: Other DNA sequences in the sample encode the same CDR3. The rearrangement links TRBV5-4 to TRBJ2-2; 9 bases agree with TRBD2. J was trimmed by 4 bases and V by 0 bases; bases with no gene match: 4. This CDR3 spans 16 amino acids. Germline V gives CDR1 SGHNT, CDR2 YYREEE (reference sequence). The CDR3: CASSLELAGSTGELFF. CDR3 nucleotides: TGTGCCAGCAGCTTGGAACTAGCGGGTTCCACCGGGGAGCTGTTTTTT.

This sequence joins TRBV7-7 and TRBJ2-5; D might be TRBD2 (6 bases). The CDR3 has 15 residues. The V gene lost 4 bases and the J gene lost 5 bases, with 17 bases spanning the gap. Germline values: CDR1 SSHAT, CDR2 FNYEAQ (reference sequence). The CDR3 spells CASSSSRRGRETQYF. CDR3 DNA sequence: TGTGCCAGCAGCTCCTCTCGGCGGGGCAGGGAGACCCAGTACTTC. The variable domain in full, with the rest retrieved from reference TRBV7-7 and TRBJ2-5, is GAGVSQSPRYKVTKRGQDVTLRCDPISSHATLYWYQQALGQGPEFLTYFNYEAQPDKSGLPSDRFSAERPEGSISTLTIQRTEQRDSAMYRCASSSSRRGRETQYFGPGTRLLVL.

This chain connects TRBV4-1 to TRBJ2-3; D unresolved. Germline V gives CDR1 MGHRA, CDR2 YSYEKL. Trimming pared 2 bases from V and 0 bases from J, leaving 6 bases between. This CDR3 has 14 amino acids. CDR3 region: CASSQLTSTDTQYF. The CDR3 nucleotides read TGCGCCAGCAGCCAACTGACAAGCACAGATACGCAGTATTTT.

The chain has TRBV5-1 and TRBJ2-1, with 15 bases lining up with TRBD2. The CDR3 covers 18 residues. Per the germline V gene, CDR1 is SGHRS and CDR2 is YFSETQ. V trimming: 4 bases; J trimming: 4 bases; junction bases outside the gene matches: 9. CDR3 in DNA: TGCGCCAGCAGCCACGGTAGGACTAGCGGGAGGGCGTACAATGAGCAGTTCTTC. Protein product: CASSHGRTSGRAYNEQFF.

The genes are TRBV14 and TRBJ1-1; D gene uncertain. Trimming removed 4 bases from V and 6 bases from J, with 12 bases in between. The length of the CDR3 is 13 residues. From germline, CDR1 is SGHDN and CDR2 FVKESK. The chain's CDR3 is CASSRLGLAEAFF. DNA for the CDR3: TGTGCCAGCAGCCGCCTAGGATTGGCTGAAGCTTTCTTT.

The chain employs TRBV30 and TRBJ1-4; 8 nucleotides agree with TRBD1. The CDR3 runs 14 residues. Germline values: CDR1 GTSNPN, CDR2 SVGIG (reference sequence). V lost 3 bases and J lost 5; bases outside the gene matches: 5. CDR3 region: CAWSRTGSNEKLFF. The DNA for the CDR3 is TGTGCCTGGAGCAGGACAGGGTCAAATGAAAAACTGTTTTTT.

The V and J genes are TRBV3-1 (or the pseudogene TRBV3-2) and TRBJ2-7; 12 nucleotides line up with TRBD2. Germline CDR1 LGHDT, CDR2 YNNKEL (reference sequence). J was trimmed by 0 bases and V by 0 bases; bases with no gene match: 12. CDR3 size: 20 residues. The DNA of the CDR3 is TGTGCCAGCAGCCAAGATAGAGAACCTAGCGGGAGGGTCAGCTCCTACGAGCAGTACGTC. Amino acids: CASSQDREPSGRVSSYEQYV.